The rows below give T cell receptor beta chains drawn from one sample of a study of cytomegalovirus exposure and HLA in healthy donors. Repertoires were generated with immunoSEQ multiplex PCR, while TCRdb's copy carries only in-frame clones and drops some. The sample carries 180,000 or so clones, about 87% recorded once. The sequenced sample consisted of PBMCs. These receptors came from a woman aged 25-40 years in good health and CMV-seronegative. Each CDR3 is given with its conserved first and last residue. The D gene is left open where the match is weak. Clone size is given for some rows only: seen once, a few or many times, or a class if the clone is expanded.

TRBJ1-4 | - | 15 | TRBV4-1 | - | CASSPPIGGPEKLFF | TGCGCCAGCAGCCCACCCATAGGGGGTCCGGAAAAACTGTTTTTT
TRBJ1-1 | - | 13 | TRBV29-1 | once | CSGFPGENTEAFF | TGCAGCGGTTTCCCCGGGGAGAACACTGAAGCTTTCTTT
TRBJ2-1 | - | 20 | TRBV4-1 | - | CASSRQIQGRGISSYNEQFF | TGCGCCAGCAGTCGCCAAATCCAAGGTAGGGGGATTAGCTCCTACAATGAGCAGTTCTTC
TRBJ2-6 | TRBD1 | 15 | TRBV6-1 | - | CASNLQGAGANVLTF | TGTGCCAGCAACCTACAGGGGGCAGGGGCCAACGTCCTGACTTTC
TRBJ2-7 | - | 13 | TRBV10-2 | - | CASTDSPSYEQYF | TGCGCCAGCACAGATTCACCATCCTACGAGCAGTACTTC
TRBJ1-2 | TRBD1 | 14 | TRBV6-1 | - | CASRTVTGTGGYTF | TGTGCCAGCAGGACCGTTACAGGGACAGGAGGCTACACCTTC
TRBJ2-7 | - | 13 | TRBV7-2 | - | CASSLVLRDEQYF | TGTGCCAGCAGCTTAGTTTTGCGTGACGAGCAGTACTTC
TRBJ2-1 | TRBD1 | 15 | TRBV19 | - | CASSIGQGGYNEQFF | TGTGCCAGTAGTATAGGACAGGGTGGCTACAATGAGCAGTTCTTC
TRBJ1-2 | - | 14 | TRBV29-1 | - | CSVEEQRTNYGYTF | TGCAGCGTTGAAGAACAGAGAACTAACTATGGCTACACCTTC
TRBJ2-6 | - | 15 | TRBV6-5 | - | CASSYGATGANVLTF | TGTGCCAGCAGTTACGGGGCAACGGGGGCCAACGTCCTGACTTTC
TRBJ2-5 | - | 14 | TRBV5-1 | - | CASSLGGGEVTQYF | TGCGCCAGCAGCCTGGGTGGAGGGGAGGTGACCCAGTACTTC
TRBJ2-2 | TRBD1 | 19 | TRBV4-1 | - | CASSQTGQGLFGNTGELFF | TGCGCCAGCAGCCAAACGGGACAGGGGTTATTCGGTAACACCGGGGAGCTGTTTTTT
TRBJ1-5 | TRBD1 | 15 | TRBV2 | - | CASSEALHRGQPQHF | TGTGCCAGCAGTGAAGCGCTTCACAGGGGTCAGCCCCAGCATTTT
TRBJ2-7 | TRBD1 | 15 | TRBV10-3 | - | CAISEYGTGAYEQYF | TGTGCCATCAGTGAGTACGGGACAGGGGCCTACGAGCAGTACTTC
TRBJ2-7 | TRBD2 | 16 | TRBV9 | - | CASSVREAGGIYEQYF | TGTGCCAGCAGCGTTCGGGAAGCGGGGGGGATCTACGAGCAGTACTTC
TRBJ2-7 | TRBD1 | 16 | TRBV27 | - | CASSLSSGTVPYEQYF | TGTGCCAGCAGTCTCTCCTCCGGGACAGTTCCCTACGAGCAGTACTTC
TRBJ1-6 | TRBD1 | 14 | TRBV30 | few | CAWSVDRAQTPLHF | TGTGCCTGGAGTGTTGACAGGGCTCAAACACCCCTCCACTTT
TRBJ2-2 | - | 15 | TRBV2 | - | CASSDQGRNTGELFF | TGTGCCAGCAGTGATCAGGGAAGGAACACCGGGGAGCTGTTTTTT
TRBJ2-1 | TRBD1 | 17 | TRBV4-3 | - | CASSHSLGTGNYNEQFF | TGCGCCAGCAGCCATTCTCTCGGGACAGGAAACTACAATGAGCAGTTCTTC
TRBJ2-3 | - | 13 | TRBV15 | - | CATSRDPTDTQYF | TGTGCCACCAGCAGAGATCCAACAGATACGCAGTATTTT
TRBJ2-1 | TRBD1 | 17 | TRBV7-2 | once | CASSEDRVGSSYNEQFF | TGTGCCAGCAGCGAGGACAGGGTGGGAAGCTCCTACAATGAGCAGTTCTTC
TRBJ2-7 | TRBD1 | 15 | TRBV11-2 | - | CASSLGQGEVDEQYF | TGTGCCAGCAGCTTGGGACAGGGGGAAGTGGACGAGCAGTACTTC
TRBJ1-5 | - | 13 | TRBV7-8 | - | CASSATGNQPQHF | TGTGCCAGCAGCGCGACAGGAAATCAGCCCCAGCATTTT
TRBJ2-5 | TRBD2 | 14 | TRBV2 | - | CASKTSGGAETQYF | TGTGCCAGCAAGACTAGCGGGGGGGCGGAGACCCAGTACTTC
TRBJ1-1 | - | 15 | TRBV4-1 | - | CASCSDQGKGTEAFF | TGCGCCAGCTGCTCCGACCAGGGTAAAGGCACTGAAGCTTTCTTT
TRBJ1-2 | TRBD1 | 15 | TRBV19 | - | CASSMLGQGAYGYTF | TGTGCCAGTAGTATGCTTGGACAGGGGGCTTATGGCTACACCTTC
TRBJ1-1 | - | 15 | TRBV27 | once | CASRLTGFMNTEAFF | TGTGCCAGCAGACTAACAGGGTTCATGAACACTGAAGCTTTCTTT
TRBJ1-1 | - | 14 | TRBV5-1 | - | CASTLRGPNTEAFF | TGCGCCAGCACCCTGCGGGGCCCTAACACTGAAGCTTTCTTT
TRBJ2-7 | - | 14 | TRBV7-2 | - | CASSLRARPYEQYF | TGTGCCAGCAGCTTGCGGGCGCGGCCCTACGAGCAGTACTTC
TRBJ2-6 | - | 15 | TRBV5-1 | - | CASSPPQSGANVLTF | TGCGCCAGCAGCCCCCCACAATCTGGGGCCAACGTCCTGACTTTC
TRBJ1-4 | - | 14 | TRBV21-1 | - | CASIHQGPAEKLFF | TGTGCCAGCATCCACCAGGGGCCGGCTGAAAAACTGTTTTTT
TRBJ2-3 | TRBD1 | 16 | TRBV6-6 | - | CASSKGQGAKGDTQYF | TGTGCCAGCAGTAAAGGACAGGGGGCAAAGGGAGATACGCAGTATTTT
TRBJ2-3 | TRBD2 | 16 | TRBV4-3 | - | CASSQELAGGTDTQYF | TGCGCCAGCAGCCAAGAACTAGCGGGGGGGACAGATACGCAGTATTTT
TRBJ2-7 | - | 15 | TRBV7-2 | - | CASSLVDTVSYEQYF | TGTGCCAGCAGCTTAGTAGACACCGTCTCCTACGAGCAGTACTTC
TRBJ1-2 | TRBD1 | 14 | TRBV19 | once | CASSTDRELNGYTF | TGTGCCAGTAGTACTGACAGGGAGCTGAATGGCTACACCTTC
TRBJ1-1 | - | 13 | TRBV27 | - | CASSLSAGTEAFF | TGTGCCAGCAGTTTATCGGCAGGAACTGAAGCTTTCTTT
TRBJ1-2 | - | 14 | TRBV2 | few | CASMGGASNYGYTF | TGTGCCAGCATGGGAGGAGCCTCTAACTATGGCTACACCTTC
TRBJ1-1 | - | 15 | TRBV25-1 | - | CASSEYDWANTEAFF | TGTGCCAGCAGTGAATATGATTGGGCGAACACTGAAGCTTTCTTT
TRBJ1-1 | - | 14 | TRBV7-2 | few | CASSLGSAGTEAFF | TGTGCCAGCAGCTTGGGGTCGGCGGGCACTGAAGCTTTCTTT
TRBJ2-1 | TRBD2 | 13 | TRBV5-1 | - | CASTSGEYNEQFF | TGCGCCAGTACTAGCGGGGAGTACAATGAGCAGTTCTTC
TRBJ2-2 | - | 15 | TRBV12-5 | - | CASAFVEGLGGELFF | TGTGCTAGTGCCTTTGTTGAGGGCTTGGGCGGGGAGCTGTTTTTT
TRBJ2-3 | - | 15 | TRBV19 | - | CASSLPGTSTDTQYF | TGTGCCAGTAGTCTTCCGGGTACTAGCACAGATACGCAGTATTTT
TRBJ2-3 | - | 14 | TRBV6-5 | - | CASSRRQGTDTQYF | TGTGCCAGCAGCCGTCGACAGGGCACAGATACGCAGTATTTT
TRBJ1-2 | TRBD1 | 12 | TRBV5-1 | - | CASSEGQGPYTF | TGCGCCAGCAGCGAGGGACAGGGTCCTTACACCTTC
TRBJ2-7 | TRBD1 | 15 | TRBV7-9 | few | CASSLVQGDVYEQYF | TGTGCCAGCAGCTTGGTCCAGGGGGATGTTTACGAGCAGTACTTC